This TCR beta chain was recorded in a study of beta chain features in type 1 diabetes. Study findings and constraints: Patients' naive, central memory and regulatory TCRB repertoires appeared more alike than those of healthy donors. Researchers report that Type 1 diabetes patients had moderately but significantly shorter TCRB CDR3s across all four CD4+ subsets.

Expressed TCRB transcripts got sequenced, as all isolated RNA was reverse transcribed. Profiling relied on immunoSEQ multiplex PCR, and the TCRdb table lists in-frame clones only, not all of them. The data contain some 350,000 clones, roughly 14% of them singletons. A remark on this clone: Its cognate antigen is unknown.

Germline V gene lookup returns CDR1 MNHEY and CDR2 SVGAGI. V lost 1 base and J lost 7, with 11 bases in between. The CDR3 runs to 14 residues. Donors underwent one heparinised blood draw, around 120 mL on average. The clonotype was recovered from a woman aged 18-30 years with type 1 diabetes. The chain has TRBV6-5 and TRBJ1-5; TRBD1 is a possible D gene (6 bases). The source material was naive CD4+ T cells from blood. The CDR3 sequence is CASSYYGRGQPQHF. The DNA for the CDR3 is TGTGCCAGCAGTTACTACGGGAGGGGGCAGCCCCAGCATTTT.